This T cell receptor beta chain was sequenced during a study of CD8+ T cells in alopecia areata. Background on the study: In an open-label trial, patients got 5 to 10 mg tofacitinib twice daily. Study observations and caveats: Researchers reported that TCR sharing among patients proved less clear than in mice, possibly HLA-linked. Scalp clonality decreased significantly with tofacitinib, and so did expanded CD8+ clones among the top 100. Scalp and blood retained many expanded lesional clones during tofacitinib.

The CDR3 has 14 amino acids. Trimming shortened V by 4 bases and J by 9 bases, and 16 bases separated the two germline ends. CDR1 and CDR2 from the germline V gene are PRHDT and FYEKMQ (reference sequence). Treatment: oral pan-JAK inhibitor, 5-10 mg twice daily. This clone was counted between two and nine times. Its antigen is undetermined. Following RNA extraction, reverse transcription yielded cDNA that acted as the sequencing template. Sequencing was performed with immunoSEQ multiplex PCR; in TCRdb, only in-frame clones are kept and a portion is missing. The data hold roughly 100,000 clones, with roughly 64% observed a single time.

The sample consisted of CD8+ T cells sorted from blood, taken at week 4, from a patient treated with tofacitinib. The chain links TRBV13 to TRBJ2-1, with D perhaps TRBD2 (6 bases). This TCR was recovered from a human donor with alopecia areata. CDR3 sequence (DNA): TGTGCCAGCAGCTCAGACCTAATCGGGGGTGAGCAGTTCTTC. This encodes CASSSDLIGGEQFF.